This T cell receptor beta chain derives from a study of PD-1 blockade in classical Hodgkin lymphoma (dated by TCRdb to about 2020). With respect to the entire study: Nivolumab dosing was 3 mg/kg intravenously every 2 weeks, continuing until either disease progression or unacceptable toxicity. The study used TCR beta sequencing and CyTOF to define a peripheral blood immune signature of response to PD-1 blockade in classical Hodgkin lymphoma.

Trimming removed 0 bases from V and 6 bases from J; the gene matches leave 9 bases unexplained. The CDR3 has 15 amino acids, counting the end cysteine and phenylalanine. The CDR3 DNA has 45 bases and is translated from base 1. From a lookup of the germline V gene, CDR1 and CDR2 are SGHRS and YFSETQ. Genomic DNA was extracted with the Qiagen DNeasy kit from unsorted PBMCs and from negatively selected CD4+ and CD8+ fractions. TCR beta CDR3 regions were amplified by immunoSEQ multiplex PCR using primers annealing to V and J segments. A synthetic immune receptor repertoire was used to minimize amplification bias, and any remaining bias was removed computationally after sequencing. In the original analysis: Repertoire diversity was quantified as the Shannon entropy index using custom Python scripts. Unsorted, CD4+ and CD8+ repertoires were analyzed separately, except for combined analyses in which CD4+ and CD8+ sequences were merged in silico. Clonal expansion was defined as a frequency increase of at least 2-fold after treatment compared with C1D1, and clones undetected at baseline were assigned a pseudocount of 0.5. Clones with 0 or 1 copy at C1D1 were defined as singleton clones, while clones with 2 or more copies were defined as non-singleton clones. Clones expanded in unsorted samples were annotated as CD4+, CD8+ or unknown by matching protein sequences in sorted samples from the same patient. Diversity changes from C1D1 to C4D1 were tested in paired samples using Wilcoxon tests. TCRdb stores this immuneACCESS table with in-frame sequences only. Part of the clones is absent; in the studies checked, under half of the shortfall reflects unresolved V genes, and no reason is known for the rest. V and J calls and clone size are given by that table; D and trimming were obtained from the DNA. This sample gives fewer than 50,000 clones in total; more than 85% of them show up just once. About 5.9% of the sample comes from the top ten.

In the paper's terms, the time point label means: cycle 2 day 1 (C2D1) of nivolumab. All trial patients had relapsed after autologous stem cell transplantation, with cohorts A, B and C differing in prior brentuximab vedotin exposure. A total of under 70 patients with relapsed/refractory classical Hodgkin lymphoma made up the trial cohort, and each patient's best overall response was complete response, partial response or progressive disease. Trial patients were treated with single-agent nivolumab in the multi-cohort phase II CheckMate 205 trial. An independent review committee assessed best overall response by applying the 2007 International Working Group response criteria. Trial PBMCs were obtained immediately prior to nivolumab initiation (C1D1) and on therapy at cycle 2 day 1 and cycle 4 day 1. Peripheral blood was collected in 8 mL Vacutainer Cell Preparation Tubes, from which PBMCs were isolated by centrifugation and then cryopreserved.

Overall study outcomes, separate from this receptor: The study covered only a single clinical trial cohort, and the causes of the repertoire differences, possibly disease activity or prior therapy, were still not defined. Lower diversity was seen in patients whose nivolumab began less than 1 year after ASCT, and these patients were left out of later analyses so that immune reconstitution would not confound the results. CD4+ but not CD8+ TCR diversity rose significantly by C4D1 (p=0.0027 vs p=0.16), most apparent in complete responders (p=0.02). Baseline diversity similar to that of newly diagnosed patients was observed in trial patients achieving complete response, whereas significantly lower diversity was observed in partial responders and progressors. Baseline TCR diversity was reported to be lower in newly diagnosed patients than in healthy donors and to be lower still in relapsed/refractory patients.

A word on this clone: Its binding antigen is unknown. No base quality values were provided; no much bigger clone lies one nucleotide off.

The rearrangement combines TRBV5-1 with TRBJ2-7; the junction holds 7 bases that match TRBD2. The source was peripheral blood mononuclear cells (PBMCs), collected before the second cycle of nivolumab. This clonotype was obtained from a human donor with classical Hodgkin lymphoma. The CDR3 reads as follows: CASSLDGGRAIEQYF. Here is the DNA: TGCGCCAGCAGCTTGGACGGAGGGAGGGCCATCGAGCAGTACTTC.